The T cell receptor beta chain described here comes from a study of glioma-infiltrating T cells after dendritic cell vaccination. General study results and limits: Longer survival after dendritic cell vaccination followed higher pretreatment TIL content.

As regards this clone: Its antigen is unidentified.

Amplification used 60 V beta primers and 13 J beta primers. Profiling relied on immunoSEQ multiplex PCR, and the TCRdb table lists in-frame clones only, not all of them. The sample lists roughly 70,000 clones, roughly four fifths occurring once. The sequencing here drew on blood, taken before dendritic cell vaccination. The source of this sequence is a human donor with glioblastoma.

The CDR3 DNA follows: TGTGCCAGCAGCCAAGATCTTCGGGACAGGGGATACACCTTC. It translates to CASSQDLRDRGYTF. This chain links TRBV14 with TRBJ1-2; 10 bases match TRBD1. This CDR3 has 14 amino acids. Germline loops: CDR1 SGHDN, CDR2 FVKESK. Trimming cost V 0 bases and J 11 bases; bases outside gene matches: 6.